This T cell receptor beta chain comes out of a study of identical twins. CDR1 PRHDT and CDR2 FYEKMQ come from the germline V gene (reference sequence). CDR3 length equals 14 residues. Template switching added a universal primer site; cDNA carried unique molecular identifiers. TCRdb independently ran MiXCR on the 5' RACE reads; one entry per CDR3 protein. This table has around 1.7 million distinct CDR3 sequences, roughly 35% appearing once. Broader study findings: Excess sharing between twins was weaker in beta out-of-frame sequences. A lower insertion count was a feature of abundant cord blood beta clonotypes, with no such feature in memory repertoires.

As to this clonotype: Its antigen is currently unknown.

The chain joins TRBV13 to TRBJ2-5; TRBD1 might be the D (6 bases). The end of the DNA aligns better with TRBJ2-7, so the J call may be wrong. This TCR came from a newborn girl in good health. The sequenced material came from cord blood. CDR3 protein: CASSSLRDTHEQYF. The CDR3, as DNA: TGTGCCAGCAGCTCCCTCCGGGACACCCACGAGCAGTACTTC.